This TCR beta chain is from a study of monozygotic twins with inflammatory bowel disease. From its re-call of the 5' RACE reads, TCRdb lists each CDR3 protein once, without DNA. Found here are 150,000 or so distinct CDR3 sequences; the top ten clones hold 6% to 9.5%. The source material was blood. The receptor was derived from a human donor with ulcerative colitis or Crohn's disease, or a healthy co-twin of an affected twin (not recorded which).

The CDR3 here is CASSLELGAFF. This chain joins TRBV5-5 and TRBJ1-1. This CDR3 comprises 11 residues. Germline V lookup: CDR1 SGHKS, CDR2 YYEKEE (reference sequence).